A selection of T cell receptor beta chains follows, all from one sample in a study of control samples from healthy donors and cancer patients. The repertoire was sequenced with immunoSEQ multiplex PCR; TCRdb's copy has only in-frame clones and lacks some. The table shows 120,000 or so clones, with approximately 89% occurring only once. Material for sequencing was blood. The source is a man aged 18-30 years in good health. The CDR3 runs from the conserved cysteine through the conserved F or W. Each record gives: D gene, J gene, clone size, V gene, CDR3 DNA, CDR3 protein. A D gene is named only where the DNA matches it firmly. Clone size appears in some rows only: once, few, many, or a class for an expanded clone.

D gene: .; J gene: TRBJ1-2; clone size: .; V gene: TRBV9; CDR3 DNA: TGTGCCAGCAGCGTAGAGCTCAACAACTATGGCTACACCTTC; CDR3 protein: CASSVELNNYGYTF
D gene: .; J gene: TRBJ1-3; clone size: .; V gene: TRBV7-9; CDR3 DNA: TGTGCCAGCAGCTCCGAGGGCCCTGAAAACTCTGGAAACACCATATATTTT; CDR3 protein: CASSSEGPENSGNTIYF
D gene: .; J gene: TRBJ2-7; clone size: few; V gene: TRBV19; CDR3 DNA: TGTGCCAGTACTCGGGTTTACAGTGCCTCCTACGAGCAGTACTTC; CDR3 protein: CASTRVYSASYEQYF
D gene: .; J gene: TRBJ1-1; clone size: once; V gene: TRBV3-1/TRBV3-2; CDR3 DNA: TGTGCCAGCAGCCAAAATTGGGGGAACACTGAAGCTTTCTTT; CDR3 protein: CASSQNWGNTEAFF
D gene: .; J gene: TRBJ1-2; clone size: once; V gene: TRBV6-1; CDR3 DNA: TGTGCCAGCAGTGATTGGGGGAACTATGGCTACACCTTC; CDR3 protein: CASSDWGNYGYTF
D gene: .; J gene: TRBJ2-1; clone size: .; V gene: TRBV10-1; CDR3 DNA: TGCGCCAGCAGTGAGTCGGGGGTAACCTACAATGAGCAGTTCTTC; CDR3 protein: CASSESGVTYNEQFF
D gene: .; J gene: TRBJ2-3; clone size: .; V gene: TRBV7-7; CDR3 DNA: TGTGCCAGCAGCTTGGGACGGGGCGGGCTTGGAGATACGCAGTATTTT; CDR3 protein: CASSLGRGGLGDTQYF
D gene: .; J gene: TRBJ2-7; clone size: .; V gene: TRBV5-1; CDR3 DNA: TGCGCCAGCAGCTTGGGTCCGGGGGCCGTGGACGAGCAGTACTTC; CDR3 protein: CASSLGPGAVDEQYF
D gene: .; J gene: TRBJ1-1; clone size: .; V gene: TRBV5-4; CDR3 DNA: TGTGCCAGCAGCGTACAGGGTTTTGGGAACACTGAAGCTTTCTTT; CDR3 protein: CASSVQGFGNTEAFF
D gene: .; J gene: TRBJ1-2; clone size: .; V gene: TRBV3-1/TRBV3-2; CDR3 DNA: TGTGCCAGCAGCGGTGACGCGAGAGGCTACACCTTC; CDR3 protein: CASSGDARGYTF